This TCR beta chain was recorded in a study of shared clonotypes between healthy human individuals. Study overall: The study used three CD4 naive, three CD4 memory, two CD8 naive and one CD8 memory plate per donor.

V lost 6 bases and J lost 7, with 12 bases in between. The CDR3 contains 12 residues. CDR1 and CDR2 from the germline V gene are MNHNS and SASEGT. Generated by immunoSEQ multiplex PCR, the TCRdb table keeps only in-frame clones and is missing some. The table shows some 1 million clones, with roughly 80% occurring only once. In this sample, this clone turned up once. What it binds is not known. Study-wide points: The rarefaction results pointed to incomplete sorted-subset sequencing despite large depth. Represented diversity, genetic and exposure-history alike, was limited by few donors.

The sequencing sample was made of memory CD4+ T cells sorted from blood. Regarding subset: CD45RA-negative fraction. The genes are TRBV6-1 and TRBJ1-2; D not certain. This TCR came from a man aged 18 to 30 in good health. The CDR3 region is CASRSGFGGYTF. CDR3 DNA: TGTGCCAGCAGATCTGGGTTCGGTGGCTACACCTTC.